Listed here are 10 T cell receptor beta chains from one sample, sequenced in a study of siplizumab effects on memory and regulatory T cells. Sequencing was performed with immunoSEQ multiplex PCR; in TCRdb, only in-frame clones are kept and a portion is missing. The sample consists of more than 60,000 clones, approximately 97% of them appearing once. Sequencing used naive CD8+ T cells sorted from blood. The source of these receptors is a human donor in good health.

The V gene is TRBV2, the J gene TRBJ2-7, with D perhaps matching TRBD2 (7 bases). Looked up from germline, CDR1 is SNHLY and CDR2 is FYNNEI. The CDR3 consists of 17 residues. V lost 1 base and J 3 bases, leaving 19 bases between the germline ends. The CDR3 region is CASSEEEGGGAFYEQYF. The CDR3 coding sequence is TGTGCCAGCAGTGAAGAAGAAGGGGGGGGAGCTTTCTACGAGCAGTACTTC.

This sequence joins TRBV28 and TRBJ2-3; 7 positions match TRBD2. Germline-derived CDR1 and CDR2 are MDHEN and SYDVKM. With 4 bases clipped from V and 6 bases from J, the junction kept 16 bases outside the gene matches. The CDR3 spans 17 residues. CDR3: CASSSPPRGAGSDTQYF. In DNA, the CDR3 is TGTGCCAGCAGTTCACCTCCGAGAGGAGCGGGGTCGGATACGCAGTATTTT.

This clone was counted a single time. As DNA, the CDR3 is TGTGCCAGCAGCTTAGGACCTGGGGGCTACGAGCAGTACTTC. It translates to CASSLGPGGYEQYF. The V call is TRBV11-2, the J call TRBJ2-7, with D perhaps matching TRBD1 or TRBD2 (5 bases each). Deletions cut 1 base from V and 3 bases from J, with 10 bases between. CDR1 SGHAT and CDR2 FQNNGV come from the germline V gene. This CDR3 spans 14 amino acids.

The chain has TRBV6-5 and TRBJ1-3; D unresolved. Per the germline V gene, CDR1 is MNHEY and CDR2 is SVGAGI. The V end was cut by 6 bases, the J end by 0 bases, with 3 bases between. CDR3 length: 12 amino acids. The CDR3 DNA reads TGTGCCAGCAGGGGCTCTGGAAACACCATATATTTT. Translation: CASRGSGNTIYF.

V usage is TRBV6-4 and J usage is TRBJ2-3, with D possibly matching TRBD2 (6 bases). Germline CDR1 is MRHNA and CDR2 is SNTAGT. Trimming removed 4 bases at V and 2 bases at J, with 16 bases between. The CDR3 is 16 residues long. CDR3 DNA sequence: TGTGCCAGCAGTGCGGGGGACCGCCGTTTCACAGATACGCAGTATTTT. As protein: CASSAGDRRFTDTQYF.

V is TRBV7-2 and J is TRBJ2-1; 8 bases match TRBD2. Trimming removed 1 base from V and 1 base from J; junction bases left unmatched: 3. The CDR3 extends over 16 amino acids. Germline V gives CDR1 SGHTA, CDR2 FQGNSA. In DNA, the CDR3 is TGTGCCAGCAGCTTAGATCCGGGGGGGTCCTACAATGAGCAGTTCTTC. Protein: CASSLDPGGSYNEQFF.

This clone appeared once. V gene TRBV11-2 combines with J gene TRBJ1-1; D uncertain. Germline CDR1 is SGHAT and CDR2 is FQNNGV. The V and J ends lost 2 bases and 3 bases respectively, with 13 bases between them. The CDR3 has 15 amino acids. The CDR3 coding sequence is TGTGCCAGCAGCTTACTCGACGGTTCAGACACTGAAGCTTTCTTT. Amino acids: CASSLLDGSDTEAFF. The whole variable domain, filled in from reference TRBV11-2 and TRBJ1-1, reads EAGVAQSPRYKIIEKRQSVAFWCNPISGHATLYWYQQILGQGPKLLIQFQNNGVVDDSQLPKDRFSAERLKGVDSTLKIQPAKLEDSAVYLCASSLLDGSDTEAFFGQGTRLTVV.

V usage is TRBV6-1 and J usage is TRBJ2-1; D is possibly TRBD1 (6 bases). The CDR3 has 14 amino acids. Trimming cost V 3 bases and J 0 bases, with 6 bases left between them. Germline assignment: CDR1 MNHNS and CDR2 SASEGT. CDR3 region: CASSDRGSYNEQFF. The CDR3 coding sequence is TGTGCCAGCAGTGACAGGGGCTCCTACAATGAGCAGTTCTTC.

This clone was seen a single time. The V call is TRBV29-1, the J call TRBJ2-5, with a possible D match to TRBD2 (6 bases). The length of the CDR3 is 13 residues. Germline V gene lookup returns CDR1 SQVTM and CDR2 ANQGSEA. The V end was cut by 1 base, the J end by 1 base, with 7 bases between. The CDR3 loop is CSVEGGTQETQYF. DNA of the CDR3: TGCAGCGTTGAAGGCGGGACCCAAGAGACCCAGTACTTC. The full variable domain, with the rest looked up from reference TRBV29-1 and TRBJ2-5, is SAVISQKPSRDICQRGTSLTIQCQVDSQVTMMFWYRQQPGQSLTLIATANQGSEATYESGFVIDKFPISRPNLTFSTLTVSNMSPEDSSIYLCSVEGGTQETQYFGPGTRLLVL.

This clone was observed once. The rearrangement joins TRBV5-6 to TRBJ1-5; 7 bases fit TRBD1. V shed 0 bases, J shed 1 base, and the junction held 1 base outside the gene matches. This CDR3 comprises 15 residues. Looked up from germline, CDR1 is SGHDT and CDR2 is YYEEEE. CDR3 sequence reads: CASSLAGGSNQPQHF. Here the CDR3 DNA reads TGTGCCAGCAGCTTGGCAGGGGGAAGCAATCAGCCCCAGCATTTT.